Listed below are T cell receptor beta chains from one sample, sequenced in a study of T-cell reconstitution after alpha-beta-depleted transplantation in children. TCRdb passed the PCR reads through MiXCR, listing each CDR3 protein once. The sample contains roughly 500,000 distinct CDR3 sequences, around a third of which appear only once. Sequencing was performed on PBMCs from the stem cell graft donor, taken from the stem cell graft. Receptors were obtained from a human donor who donated a stem cell graft to a child with aplastic anemia. CDR3s include the opening cysteine and the closing phenylalanine or tryptophan. Clone size is stated in some rows and not others, as once, few, many or a class when expanded.

NA TRBJ1-5 TRBV2 CASSGQGTTEPQHF
NA TRBJ2-2 TRBV30 CAWSEGGTGELFF
NA TRBJ2-5 TRBV20-1 CSARQGAGETQYF
NA TRBJ2-1 TRBV28 CASRPGIGNEQFF
many TRBJ2-7 TRBV18 CASSPTGYEQYF
few TRBJ2-3 TRBV29-1 CSVGLDTQYF
NA TRBJ2-1 TRBV28 CASSPGTGEYNEQFF
few TRBJ2-3 TRBV5-8 CASSSGTGVVHTQYF
NA TRBJ1-1 TRBV29-1 CSVAGDRPAVMNTEAFF
NA TRBJ1-6 TRBV19 CASSLRTEYNSPLHF
NA TRBJ2-2 TRBV28 CASTSSGRAIRVGELFF
NA TRBJ2-1 TRBV15 CATRPVAGENEQFF
NA TRBJ2-3 TRBV29-1 CSARGGQGLSTDTQYF
NA TRBJ2-2 TRBV28 CASNRGVGTGELFF
NA TRBJ1-5 TRBV6-2/TRBV6-3 CASRSFDIGNQPQHF
NA TRBJ2-3 TRBV9 CASSVVPSGASDTQYF
few TRBJ1-1 TRBV6-5 CASSNPGLSNTEAFF
NA TRBJ1-1 TRBV20-1 CSARPRTAMNTEAFF
NA TRBJ2-3 TRBV4-1 CASSQDDKREVADTQYF
NA TRBJ1-2 TRBV6-6 CASSFRGGRNYGYTF
NA TRBJ2-3 TRBV9 CASSVAVNPDTQYF
NA TRBJ1-5 TRBV4-3 CASSQDRDTNQPQHF
NA TRBJ2-1 TRBV6-1 CASRRGTSGSSLNEQFF
NA TRBJ2-1 TRBV7-2 CASSFAGATYNEQFF
NA TRBJ1-2 TRBV12-3/TRBV12-4 CASRMDGNYGYTF
few TRBJ2-7 TRBV7-6 CASSYRIAGTSYEQYF
few TRBJ1-2 TRBV19 CASSNGQAHGYTF
NA TRBJ2-6 TRBV24-1 CATSAGDSLGPGANVLTF
NA TRBJ1-5 TRBV12-3/TRBV12-4 CASSLDWAVGQPQHF
NA TRBJ2-1 TRBV7-9 CASSLDATVRLSEQFF
few TRBJ2-7 TRBV20-1 CSAKSASGRGNEQYF
NA TRBJ2-7 TRBV28 CASSLTNPWILYEQYF
NA TRBJ1-1 TRBV3-1 CASSQARATGKNTEAFF
few TRBJ1-4 TRBV10-3 CAISTGTNEKLFF
NA TRBJ2-5 TRBV27 CASREVDTPRETQYF
few TRBJ2-2 TRBV20-1 CSASGIRAGELFF
NA TRBJ2-2 TRBV12-3/TRBV12-4 CANNDYTGEGREPGELFF
few TRBJ1-1 TRBV6-1 CASSVTGIGDTEAFF
NA TRBJ1-1 TRBV12-3/TRBV12-4 CASGPMGQGNTEAFF
NA TRBJ2-3 TRBV20-1 CSARIPGRGTQYF
NA TRBJ1-5 TRBV5-8 CASSPRLGDYSNQPQHF
few TRBJ1-6 TRBV13 CASSLGTVNSPLHF
NA TRBJ2-7 TRBV20-1 CSTGGDRDFEQYF
NA TRBJ2-1 TRBV19 CASSIEDRYNEQFF
NA TRBJ1-4 TRBV12-5 CASGLVPTGSSLSGMDANEKLFF
few TRBJ2-1 TRBV11-3 CASSGAGTGGNEQFF
NA TRBJ2-1 TRBV11-2 CAVLAGGPHEQFF
few TRBJ1-2 TRBV12-3/TRBV12-4 CASSLGPRDSYGYTF
few TRBJ1-1 TRBV7-2 CASSKRSTNTEAFF
NA TRBJ1-2 TRBV25-1 CASQRGAAGYTF
NA TRBJ2-3 TRBV29-1 CSVEGLGQEQYF
once TRBJ1-1 TRBV9 CASSVVESTGGAFF
NA TRBJ2-3 TRBV29-1 CSNRRATSADTQYF
NA TRBJ2-1 TRBV20-1 CSAGEYEQFF
once TRBJ1-1 TRBV5-1 CASSLINQGWAATEAFF
NA TRBJ1-1 TRBV20-1 CSAVANTEAFF
few TRBJ2-2 TRBV12-3/TRBV12-4 CASSFYGDTGELFF